This T cell receptor (beta chain) was profiled in a study of radiation and T cells in renal cell carcinoma. Whole-study results and caveats: In blood, top tumor clones expanded by 2 weeks, shrinking by 4.

Time point described: baseline pretreatment blood. The treatment here: 15 Gy SBRT to primary tumor, nephrectomy 4 weeks later. The tumor was a clear cell renal cell carcinoma. Method: immunoSEQ multiplex PCR; TCRdb's copy keeps in-frame clones and lacks some. The table includes 130,000 or so clones, roughly 88% detected once. V was cut by 10 bases and J by 0 bases, with 10 bases left in between. CDR3 length equals 14 residues. Germline-derived CDR1 and CDR2 are MNHEY and SVGAGI. Regarding this clone: Its antigen is as yet unknown.

The clonotype was recovered from a woman aged 45-59 years with renal cell carcinoma. The chain combines TRBV6-5 with TRBJ2-6, with D uncertain. Sequencing used blood, obtained from a patient whose treatment included radiotherapy and nephrectomy. The CDR3 DNA is TGTGCCACACGTTACAACTCTGGGGCCAACGTCCTGACTTTC. This sequence encodes CATRYNSGANVLTF.